The next 13 T cell receptor beta chains were all read from a single sample in a study of CD8 T cells in Susac syndrome. RNA amounts of roughly 0.45 to 1 ug underwent reverse transcription with random hexamers. TCRdb re-analysed the immunoSEQ multiplex PCR reads in MiXCR, keeping a single row per CDR3 protein. This table holds under 200,000 distinct CDR3 sequences, roughly 90% found once. The sample comprised CD4+ T cells from PBMCs. Receptors originate from a human donor with Susac syndrome.

The chain couples TRBV2 to TRBJ2-3, with D perhaps TRBD1 or TRBD2 (5 bases each). This CDR3 spans 14 amino acids. The germline gives CDR1 SNHLY, CDR2 FYNNEI. V was trimmed by 4 bases and J by 1 base, leaving 9 bases between them. CDR3 protein: CASSGGDGTDTQYF. CDR3 DNA: TGTGCCAGCAGTGGTGGGGACGGCACAGATACGCAGTATTTT.

The chain has TRBV30 and TRBJ1-2; D unclear. V lost 4 bases and J 0 bases, leaving 9 bases between the germline ends. CDR1 GTSNPN and CDR2 SVGIG come from the germline V gene (reference sequence). This CDR3 is built from 13 residues. The CDR3 nucleotides are TGTGCCTGGAAGAGCCGAACTAACTATGGCTACACCTTC. Translating gives CAWKSRTNYGYTF.

The chain is built from TRBV4-1 and TRBJ2-4, with TRBD2 identical over 8 bases. CDR1 and CDR2 from the germline V gene are MGHRA and YSYEKL. The CDR3 is 17 amino acids. After removal of 1 base from V and 3 bases from J, the junction contained 8 bases not matched to a gene. The CDR3 DNA reads TGCGCCAGCAGCCAAGGAAGGACGGGAGGGGGCAAAAACATTCAGTACTTC. Translated: CASSQGRTGGGKNIQYF.

V and J are TRBV12-3 or TRBV12-4 and TRBJ2-4; possibly TRBD1 or TRBD2 for D (5 bases each). V shed 3 bases and J shed 4 bases, with 13 bases lying between them. The CDR3 consists of 15 residues. CDR3 region: CASSLQGPTKNIQYF. The CDR3 DNA reads as TGTGCCAGCAGTTTGCAGGGACCCACTAAAAACATTCAGTACTTC.

The V call is TRBV25-1, the J call TRBJ2-2, with D maybe TRBD1 (6 bases). Per the germline V gene, CDR1 is MGHDK and CDR2 is SYGVNS. The CDR3 runs 16 residues. Deletions cut 1 base from V and 0 bases from J, with 9 bases between. The CDR3 here is CASSESQGTNTGELFF. In nucleotides, the CDR3 is TGTGCCAGCAGTGAATCCCAGGGGACGAACACCGGGGAGCTGTTTTTT.

For this clonotype: Relative to the germline gene, one junction end is altered; a read error may explain this. The V and J genes are TRBV6-5 and TRBJ2-6; D remains ambiguous. There are 15 residues in the CDR3. In germline, CDR1 is MNHEY, CDR2 SVGAGI. CDR3 DNA: TGTGCCAGCAGTTACGGGTCCTCTAGGGCCAACGTCCTGACTTTC. Translated: CASSYGSSRANVLTF.

V gene TRBV5-6 combines with J gene TRBJ2-3; TRBD2 is a possible D gene (6 bases). Trimming took off 0 bases at V and 3 bases at J, with 14 bases between the two ends. Germline V gene sequence: CDR1 SGHDT, CDR2 YYEEEE. The CDR3 is 16 amino acids. The CDR3 bases are TGTGCCAGCAGCTTGGGAGTTAGCGGAGTAACAGATACGCAGTATTTT. Its translation is CASSLGVSGVTDTQYF.

The chain recombines TRBV5-1 with TRBJ2-2, with D tentatively TRBD1 (6 bases). This CDR3 is built from 16 residues. V dropped 5 bases and J dropped 0 bases, with 14 bases sitting between them. Germline CDR1 and CDR2: SGHRS and YFSETQ. CDR3 in amino acids: CASRMRDTANTGELFF. In nucleotides, the CDR3 is TGCGCCAGCAGAATGAGGGACACCGCGAACACCGGGGAGCTGTTTTTT.

The V and J genes are TRBV5-1 and TRBJ1-4, with D unresolved. The V and J ends lost 1 base and 8 bases respectively, with 12 bases between them. In germline, CDR1 is SGHRS, CDR2 YFSETQ. The CDR3 covers 14 residues. The CDR3 spells CASSLKAAPEKLFF. CDR3 nucleotide sequence: TGCGCCAGCAGCTTGAAGGCAGCTCCGGAAAAACTGTTTTTT.

The chain combines TRBV25-1 with TRBJ1-1; 9 bases are shared with TRBD1. CDR3 length: 14 residues. Germline lookup yields CDR1 MGHDK and CDR2 SYGVNS. V lost 5 bases and J lost 5; bases outside the gene matches: 6. The CDR3: CASSRTGGWTEAFF. CDR3 sequence (DNA): TGTGCCAGCAGTCGTACAGGGGGCTGGACTGAAGCTTTCTTT.

The chain has TRBV7-9 and TRBJ2-1, with unresolved D. There are 13 residues in the CDR3. Trimming left V 1 base short and J 11 bases short, with 12 bases between. CDR1 is SEHNR and CDR2 is FQNEAQ in the germline V gene (reference sequence). The CDR3 here is CASSLEGLGKQFF. The CDR3 bases are TGTGCCAGCAGCTTAGAGGGCCTTGGGAAGCAGTTCTTC. The whole variable domain, filled in from reference TRBV7-9 and TRBJ2-1, reads DTGVSQNPRHKITKRGQNVTFRCDPISEHNRLYWYRQTLGQGPEFLTYFQNEAQLEKSRLLSDRFSAERPKGSFSTLEIQRTEQGDSAMYLCASSLEGLGKQFFGPGTRLTVL.

The rearrangement links TRBV7-8 to TRBJ2-1; 10 bases match TRBD2. The CDR3 totals 15 residues. Germline CDR1 is SGHVS and CDR2 is FQNEAQ. J lost 4 bases, V lost 4 bases, and 4 bases had no gene match. CDR3 in DNA: TGTGCCAGCAGCTCCTCTAGCGGGGGTTACAATGAGCAGTTCTTC. It yields the protein CASSSSSGGYNEQFF.

This chain connects TRBV12-3 or TRBV12-4 to TRBJ1-3; the D is unclear. This CDR3 region has 12 residues. V was clipped by 8 bases and J by 8 bases, with 13 bases between them. The CDR3 loop is CASRNLPDTIYF. In nucleotides, the CDR3 is TGTGCCAGCCGTAACCTCCCGGACACCATATATTTT.